A single sample is the source of the 8 T cell receptor beta chains below, sequenced in a study of T-cell reconstitution after alpha-beta-depleted transplantation in children. Preparation of the TCRbeta library involved a method that used unique molecular identifiers. From the PCR reads, TCRdb called clonotypes with MiXCR, one entry per CDR3 protein. The sample includes approximately 270,000 distinct CDR3 sequences, about 24% seen only once; the top ten take more than 4.5%. The specimen comprised PBMCs, mostly from graft donor cells, sampled 360 days after TCRalphabeta/CD19-depleted stem cell transplant. Receptors originate from a female patient aged 2-9 years who had a stem cell transplant for congenital amegakaryocytic thrombocytopenia, so the T cells may come from the graft donor.

The chain joins TRBV20-1 to TRBJ2-1; the D call may be TRBD1 or TRBD2 (6 bases each). The V gene lost 0 bases and the J gene lost 6 bases, with 15 bases spanning the gap. The CDR3 covers 15 residues. Germline-derived CDR1 and CDR2 are DFQATT and SNEGSKA (reference sequence). The CDR3 nucleotides read TGCAGTGCTAGAGACCTAGGGGGGTTGGGCAATGAGCAGTTCTTC. Its translation is CSARDLGGLGNEQFF.

The chain carries TRBV4-1 and TRBJ2-7; 8 bases line up with TRBD2. Germline trimming cut 2 bases from V and 1 base from J; bases unmatched to any gene: 19. Germline CDR1 and CDR2: MGHRA and YSYEKL. The CDR3 spans 20 residues. CDR3 nucleotides: TGCGCCAGCAGCCAACATACCGGGGGACTCCCACTAGCGGTATCCTACGAGCAGTACTTC. Translating gives CASSQHTGGLPLAVSYEQYF.

This rearrangement joins TRBV20-1 to TRBJ2-3; no clear D gene. The germline V and J ends were trimmed by 1 base and 7 bases, with 18 bases remaining between them. The CDR3 length is 15 residues. Germline V lookup: CDR1 DFQATT, CDR2 SNEGSKA (reference sequence). DNA of the CDR3: TGCAGTGCTAGAGTTAGGCTTGGCGTTGGGTATACGCAGTATTTT. Amino acids: CSARVRLGVGYTQYF.

This clonotype has more than one count but fewer than ten. The gene calls are TRBV6-5 and TRBJ2-1; either TRBD1 or TRBD2 may fit D (5 bases each). Trimming shortened V by 1 base and J by 5 bases, and 12 bases separated the two germline ends. Germline-derived CDR1 and CDR2 are MNHEY and SVGAGI. The CDR3 runs 15 residues. This CDR3 is CASSYLGERHNEQFF. CDR3 sequence (DNA): TGTGCCAGCAGTTACTTGGGGGAGCGACACAATGAGCAGTTCTTC.

This clonotype was observed many times. V is TRBV12-3 or TRBV12-4 and J is TRBJ2-2, with TRBD1 identical over 8 bases. After removal of 3 bases from V and 5 bases from J, the junction contained 5 bases not matched to a gene. The CDR3 runs 15 residues. CDR3 sequence: CASSFDRGTTGELFF. CDR3 DNA sequence: TGTGCCAGCAGTTTTGACAGGGGAACGACCGGGGAGCTGTTTTTT.

In DNA, the CDR3 is TGTGCCAGCAGGCCCCCCAGGGGGAGGACTGAAGCTTTCTTT. Its translation is CASRPPRGRTEAFF. The chain joins TRBV12-3 or TRBV12-4 to TRBJ1-1; 7 bases line up with TRBD1. CDR3 size: 14 residues. V trimming: 6 bases; J trimming: 5 bases; junction bases outside the gene matches: 9.

This clonotype was counted only a few times. The chain employs TRBV6-2 or TRBV6-3 and TRBJ2-3; D unresolved. Trimming shortened V by 2 bases and J by 2 bases, and 20 bases separated the two germline ends. Per germline, CDR1 MNHEY and CDR2 SVGEGT. The CDR3 totals 18 residues. The CDR3 here is CASSYTPSARTHTDTQYF. The CDR3 DNA reads TGTGCCAGCAGTTACACACCATCTGCGCGGACCCACACAGATACGCAGTATTTT.

This chain connects TRBV6-5 to TRBJ2-7; the match to TRBD1 covers 7 bases. The germline gives CDR1 MNHEY, CDR2 SVGAGI. The CDR3 consists of 14 residues. V trimming: 4 bases; J trimming: 6 bases; junction bases outside the gene matches: 9. The CDR3 DNA sequence: TGTGCCAGCAGTTCTCAGACAGGGTGGGGCGAGCAGTACTTC. This gives the protein CASSSQTGWGEQYF.